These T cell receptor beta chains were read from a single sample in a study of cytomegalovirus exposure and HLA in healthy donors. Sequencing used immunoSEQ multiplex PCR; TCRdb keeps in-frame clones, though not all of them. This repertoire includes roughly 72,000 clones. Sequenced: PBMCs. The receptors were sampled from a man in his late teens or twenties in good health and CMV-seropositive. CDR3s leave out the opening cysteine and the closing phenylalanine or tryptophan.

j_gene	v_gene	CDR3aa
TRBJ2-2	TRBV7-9	ASRNRGNTGELL
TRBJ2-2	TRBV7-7	ASSLSVLAGSNTGELF
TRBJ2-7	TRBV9	ASSTGQGGYEQY
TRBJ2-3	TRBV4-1	ASSLRLLGTDTQY
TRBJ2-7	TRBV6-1	ASSSGRDPEQY
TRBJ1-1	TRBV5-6	ASLSPANANTEAF
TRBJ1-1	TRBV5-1	ASSLGSGNTEAF
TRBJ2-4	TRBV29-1	SVEWSGNIQY
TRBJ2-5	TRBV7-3	ASSRGLAGLETQY
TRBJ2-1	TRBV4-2	ASSPEPSGEYYNEQF
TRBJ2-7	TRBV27	ASSSDRDRDHEQY
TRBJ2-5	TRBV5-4	ASSLQGQETQY
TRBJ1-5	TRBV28	ASSSWGRANQPQH
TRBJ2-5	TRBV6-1	ASSGASDQETQY